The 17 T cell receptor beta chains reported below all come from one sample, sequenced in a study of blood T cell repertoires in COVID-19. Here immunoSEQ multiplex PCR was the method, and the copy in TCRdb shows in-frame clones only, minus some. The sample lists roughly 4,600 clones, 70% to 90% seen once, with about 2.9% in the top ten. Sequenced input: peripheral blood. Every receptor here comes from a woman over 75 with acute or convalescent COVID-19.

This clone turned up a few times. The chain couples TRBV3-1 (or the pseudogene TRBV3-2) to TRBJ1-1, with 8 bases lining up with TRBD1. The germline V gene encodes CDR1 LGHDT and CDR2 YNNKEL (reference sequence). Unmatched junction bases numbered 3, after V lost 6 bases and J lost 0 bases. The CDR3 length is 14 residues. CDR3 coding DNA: TGTGCCAGCAGTCGACAGGGGATGAACACTGAAGCTTTCTTT. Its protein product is CASSRQGMNTEAFF.

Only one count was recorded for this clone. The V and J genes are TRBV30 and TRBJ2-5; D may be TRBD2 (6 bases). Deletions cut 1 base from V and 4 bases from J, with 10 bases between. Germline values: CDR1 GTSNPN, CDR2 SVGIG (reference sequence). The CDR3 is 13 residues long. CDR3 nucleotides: TGTGCCTGGAGTGGTGGGGGAGGAGAGACCCAGTACTTC. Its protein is CAWSGGGGETQYF.

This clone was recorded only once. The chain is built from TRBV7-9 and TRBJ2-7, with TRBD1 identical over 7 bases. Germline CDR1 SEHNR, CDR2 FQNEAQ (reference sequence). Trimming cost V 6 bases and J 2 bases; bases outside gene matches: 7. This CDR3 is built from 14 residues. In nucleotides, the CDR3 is TGTGCCAGCAGTTTGGACAGGCGGCCCTACGAGCAGTACTTC. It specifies CASSLDRRPYEQYF.

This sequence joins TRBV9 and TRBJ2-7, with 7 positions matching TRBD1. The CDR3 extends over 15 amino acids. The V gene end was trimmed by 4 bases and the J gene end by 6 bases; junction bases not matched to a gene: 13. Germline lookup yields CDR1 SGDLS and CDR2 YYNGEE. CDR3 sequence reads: CASSPNPGQSGEQYF. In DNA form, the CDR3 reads TGTGCCAGCAGCCCCAATCCGGGACAGAGCGGCGAGCAGTACTTC.

Here the CDR3 DNA reads TGTGCCCGGGGTACTGAGACCCAGTACTTC. It specifies CARGTETQYF. The gene calls are TRBV9 and TRBJ2-5; possibly TRBD2 for D (5 bases). The CDR3 runs to 10 residues. Trimming stripped 10 bases from V and 5 bases from J, with 9 bases between. Germline lookup yields CDR1 SGDLS and CDR2 YYNGEE.

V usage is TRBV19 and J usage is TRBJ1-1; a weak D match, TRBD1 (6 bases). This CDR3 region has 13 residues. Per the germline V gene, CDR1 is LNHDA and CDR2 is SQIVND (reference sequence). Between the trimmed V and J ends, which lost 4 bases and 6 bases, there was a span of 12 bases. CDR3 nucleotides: TGTGCCAGTAGTACAGGGGTTTGGGCTGAAGCTTTCTTT. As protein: CASSTGVWAEAFF.

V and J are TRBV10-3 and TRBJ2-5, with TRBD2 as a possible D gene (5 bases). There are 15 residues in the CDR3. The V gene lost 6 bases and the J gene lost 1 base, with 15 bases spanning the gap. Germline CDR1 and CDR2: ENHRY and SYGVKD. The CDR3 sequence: CAISALPSGQETQYF. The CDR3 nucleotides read TGTGCCATCAGCGCCCTCCCGAGCGGCCAAGAGACCCAGTACTTC.

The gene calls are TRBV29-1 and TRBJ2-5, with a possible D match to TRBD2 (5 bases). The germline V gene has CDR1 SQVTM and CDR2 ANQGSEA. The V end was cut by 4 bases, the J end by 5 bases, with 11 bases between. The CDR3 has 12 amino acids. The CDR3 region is CSVVTGSETQYF. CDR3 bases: TGCAGCGTTGTTACGGGATCTGAGACCCAGTACTTC.

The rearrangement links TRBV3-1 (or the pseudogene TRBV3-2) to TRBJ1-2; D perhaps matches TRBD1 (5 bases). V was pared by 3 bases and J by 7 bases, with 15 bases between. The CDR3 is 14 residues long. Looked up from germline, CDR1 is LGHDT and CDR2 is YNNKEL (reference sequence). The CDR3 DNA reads TGTGCCAGCAGCCACATTCAGGGTACAATTGGCTACACCTTC. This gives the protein CASSHIQGTIGYTF.

In DNA form, the CDR3 reads TGTGCCAGTAGTATATATGGGGAACAGGGCTGGAATTCACCCCTCCACTTT. Translation: CASSIYGEQGWNSPLHF. The chain carries TRBV19 and TRBJ1-6; weak D call: TRBD1 (6 bases). V gave up 2 bases and J gave up 7 bases, with 18 bases separating them. The CDR3 is 17 amino acids. CDR1 and CDR2 (germline): LNHDA, SQIVND (reference sequence).

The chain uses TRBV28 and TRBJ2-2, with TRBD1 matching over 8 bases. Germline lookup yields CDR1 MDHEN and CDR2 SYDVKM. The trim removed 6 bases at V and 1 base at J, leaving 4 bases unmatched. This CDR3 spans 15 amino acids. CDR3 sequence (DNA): TGTGCCAGCAGATTACAGGGGGAGAACACCGGGGAGCTGTTTTTT. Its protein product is CASRLQGENTGELFF.

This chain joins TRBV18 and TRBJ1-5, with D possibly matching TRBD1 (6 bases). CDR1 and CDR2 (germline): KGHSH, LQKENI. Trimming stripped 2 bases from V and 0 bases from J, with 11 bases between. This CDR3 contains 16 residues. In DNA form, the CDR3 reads TGTGCCAGCTCACCAGGTAGGGGGAGTAGCAATCAGCCCCAGCATTTT. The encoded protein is CASSPGRGSSNQPQHF.

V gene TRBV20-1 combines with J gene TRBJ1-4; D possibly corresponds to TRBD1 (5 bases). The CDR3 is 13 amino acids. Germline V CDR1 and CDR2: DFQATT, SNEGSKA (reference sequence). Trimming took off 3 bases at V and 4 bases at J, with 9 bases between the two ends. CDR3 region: CSASYGGNEKLFF. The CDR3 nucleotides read TGCAGTGCTAGTTACGGGGGTAATGAAAAACTGTTTTTT.

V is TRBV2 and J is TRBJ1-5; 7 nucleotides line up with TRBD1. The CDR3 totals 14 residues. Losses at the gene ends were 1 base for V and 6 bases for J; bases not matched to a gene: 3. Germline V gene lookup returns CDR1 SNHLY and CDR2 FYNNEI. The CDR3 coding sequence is TGTGCCAGCAGTGAAGGTAGGGGGCCTCAGCCCCAGCATTTT. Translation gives CASSEGRGPQPQHF.

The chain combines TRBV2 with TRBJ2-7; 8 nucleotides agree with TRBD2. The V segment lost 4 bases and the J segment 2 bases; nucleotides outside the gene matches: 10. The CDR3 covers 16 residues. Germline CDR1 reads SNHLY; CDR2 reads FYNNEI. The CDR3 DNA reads TGTGCCAGCAGTGGGGCTAGCGGGCCCAAGACCTACGAGCAGTACTTC. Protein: CASSGASGPKTYEQYF.

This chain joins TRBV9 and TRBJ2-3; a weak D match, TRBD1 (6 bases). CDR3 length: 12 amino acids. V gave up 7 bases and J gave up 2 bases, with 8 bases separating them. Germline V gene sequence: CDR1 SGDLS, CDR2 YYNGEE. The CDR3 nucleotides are TGTGCCAGCGGGGGCTACACAGATACGCAGTATTTT. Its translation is CASGGYTDTQYF.

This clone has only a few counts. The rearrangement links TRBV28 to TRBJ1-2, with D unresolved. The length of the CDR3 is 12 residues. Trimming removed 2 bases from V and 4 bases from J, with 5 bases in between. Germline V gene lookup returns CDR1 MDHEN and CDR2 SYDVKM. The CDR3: CASSLLSYGYTF. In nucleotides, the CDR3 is TGTGCCAGCAGTTTACTGTCCTATGGCTACACCTTC.